The text below deals with one T cell receptor beta chain. The antigen is not known. Enrollment shut out patients with autoimmune disease history or systemic immunosuppression. This entry belongs to a study of OX40 agonist ivuxolimab in advanced cancers. Study summary: A history of anti-PD-1, anti-PD-L1 or anti-CTLA-4 therapy was acceptable, and over 30% had some. Three dose-escalation patients had partial responses: one with hepatocellular carcinoma and two with cutaneous melanoma.

Using immunoSEQ multiplex PCR, the repertoire was profiled, and TCRdb retains in-frame clones only, with some absent. Seen here are about 32,000 clones, around 90% observed once, and the top ten hold over 4%. Notes on the study in general: Within 6 weeks, CD4+ and CD8+ blood T cells expanded clonally at 0.1 to 3.0 mg/kg.

This CDR3 contains 15 residues. With 1 base clipped from V and 5 bases from J, the junction kept 5 bases outside the gene matches. The germline CDR1 and CDR2 sequences are SEHNR and FQNEAQ (reference sequence). The sample was CD4+ or CD8+ T cells sorted from blood, taken in a trial of the OX40 agonist ivuxolimab. The origin of this receptor is an adult with an advanced solid tumor such as melanoma, head and neck, liver or kidney cancer. This chain uses TRBV7-9 with TRBJ2-7; 10 positions match TRBD2. CDR3 loop: CASSLVVLAGDEQYF. CDR3 DNA: TGTGCCAGCAGCTTAGTCGTCCTAGCGGGAGACGAGCAGTACTTC. The variable domain in full, completed from reference TRBV7-9 and TRBJ2-7, reads DTGVSQNPRHKITKRGQNVTFRCDPISEHNRLYWYRQTLGQGPEFLTYFQNEAQLEKSRLLSDRFSAERPKGSFSTLEIQRTEQGDSAMYLCASSLVVLAGDEQYFGPGTRLTVT.